This T cell receptor (beta chain) was sequenced for a study of cytomegalovirus exposure and HLA in healthy donors. Looking at the study overall: The early release's HLA-typed donors yielded roughly 85 million unique TCRs.

Study observations and caveats: The majority of TCR sequences were rare, yet some public TCRs appeared in many donors. What a later analysis showed was that several of the most significant clusters appeared linked to common viral pathogens.

PCR involved 60 Vbeta and 13 Jbeta primers. Some clones are missing from TCRdb's copy, which holds only in-frame ones; the method was immunoSEQ multiplex PCR. The table shows 100,000 to 150,000 clones, with approximately 82% occurring only once. Turning to this clone: Antigen unknown.

Germline V gives CDR1 LGHNA, CDR2 YNFKEQ. Trimming stripped 0 bases from V and 8 bases from J, with 16 bases between. The CDR3 consists of 15 residues. This TCR came from a boy aged 2 to 10 in good health and CMV-seronegative. J is TRBJ1-2 and V is TRBV4-2, with D maybe TRBD1 (6 bases). The sample taken for sequencing was PBMCs. The CDR3 coding sequence is TGTGCCAGCAGCCAAGAGATCTCCACAGGGATAGGCTACACCTTC. It is translated as CASSQEISTGIGYTF.